This T cell receptor (beta chain) was found in a study of CD8 T cell repertoires and HIV-1 epitope variants. Across the study: An uncultured baseline aliquot held 1M T cells.

This table comes from immunoSEQ multiplex PCR, and its TCRdb copy is limited to in-frame clones, with some not included. This sample yields some 5,500 clones, of which 55% to 70% are seen a single time; under 55% belongs to the top ten. Remarks on this clone: Antigen: not known.

Study findings and constraints: Some ten TCR beta clonotypes were antigen-specific, six apparently recognizing autologous or escape variants.

This CDR3 has 18 amino acids. V gave up 0 bases and J gave up 4 bases; unmatched junction bases: 10. The chain recombines TRBV23-1 with TRBJ1-2; the match to TRBD1 covers 11 bases. TRBV23-1 is an ORF, with its function uncertain. The receptor comes from a male donor with HIV. Sequencing was performed on cultured CD8+ T cells derived from PBMCs. CDR3 nucleotides: TGCGCCAGCAGTCAATCGGGGGACAGGGGGACCCAGATCTATGGCTACACCTTC. Translating it yields CASSQSGDRGTQIYGYTF.